This entry describes one T cell receptor (beta chain). V was clipped by 5 bases and J by 8 bases, with 20 bases between them. This CDR3 has 15 residues. CDR1 is SGHAT, CDR2 FQNNGV, per germline. This sample stems from a study of blood T cell repertoires in COVID-19. Data came from immunoSEQ multiplex PCR; TCRdb stores just in-frame clones and leaves some out. The sample consists of around 150,000 clones, about 90% of them appearing once. This chain uses TRBV11-2 with TRBJ2-3, with D tentatively TRBD2 (6 bases). The sequence was obtained from a man aged 25-45 years with COVID-19, enrolled during active disease. The sequenced sample was peripheral blood. The CDR3 spells CASSRDSESLGTQYF. The CDR3 bases are TGTGCCAGCAGCCGGGACTCTGAGTCACTAGGTACGCAGTATTTT. Full variable domain (outside the CDR3, taken from reference TRBV11-2 and TRBJ2-3): EAGVAQSPRYKIIEKRQSVAFWCNPISGHATLYWYQQILGQGPKLLIQFQNNGVVDDSQLPKDRFSAERLKGVDSTLKIQPAKLEDSAVYLCASSRDSESLGTQYFGPGTRLTVL.